This T cell receptor (beta chain) was observed in a study of blood T cell repertoires in COVID-19 (dated by TCRdb to the early 2020s). Context from the whole study: Samples from collaborators originated in the United States, Italy and Spain and spanned both the acute and convalescent phases of COVID-19. The material from the prospective study consisted of cDNA or gDNA derived from T cells, B-cell-depleted T cells, or PBMCs. Subjects who had been exposed to COVID-19, were actively infected with it, or had recovered from it provided the deeply sampled blood TCRbeta repertoires that made up the dataset. The repertoires were released in a freely available public database meant as a resource for research on the immune response to SARS-CoV-2. The samples were drawn from the first 160 participants of the ongoing ImmuneRACE study and from about 1,200 subjects provided by 6 global collaborators. A de-identified subject ID, COVID-19 status, age in years and sex were almost always included in the sample metadata. Where available, HLA class I and class II types were obtained from metadata supplied by the sample provider rather than from assay-based typing. Results and caveats for the whole study, not just this receptor: Clinical and demographic metadata were provided uncurated, with the amount varying by source and participant.

TCRbeta CDR3 regions were amplified from genomic DNA using the immunoSEQ Assay, a bias-controlled multiplex PCR. Concerning the study's data processing: Nucleated cell counts per sample were estimated from amplification of reference gene primers within the assay. To quantify the absolute abundance of each unique TCRbeta CDR3 rearrangement, sequence reads were collapsed and filtered. For each sample, productive Simpson clonality was calculated by taking the square root of Simpson's diversity index across productive rearrangements. Not all clones reach the TCRdb copy of this immuneACCESS table, which keeps in-frame sequences only. Checked studies attribute under half of the gap to unresolved V genes and leave the rest unexplained. For V, J and clone size, that table is used; D and trimming come from the DNA. The sample yields approximately 130,000 clones; around 76% were counted once. The ten most abundant clones make up 11% of the sample.

Each collaborating institution followed its own protocols to collect whole blood in K2EDTA tubes. For TCRbeta analysis, collaborator samples were shipped as frozen whole blood, as isolated PBMCs, or as DNA extracted from either sample type. The CDR3 runs 14 residues from the cysteine to the phenylalanine. The CDR3 DNA has 42 bases and is translated from base 1. V is shortened by 4 bases, J by 1 base, and the region joining them spans 11 bases. CDR1 and CDR2, per the germline V gene, are SGHTA and FQGNSA. Of note for this clone: The antigen it recognizes is unknown. Base qualities were left out, and no much larger clone turns up one base away.

Material for sequencing was peripheral blood. The rearrangement joined TRBV7-2 to TRBJ2-7; the D gene is perhaps TRBD1, on 6 matching bases. The receptor comes from a human donor in a cohort sampled during active COVID-19. Here is the DNA: TGTGCCAGCAGCTCTAACAGGGTGTCCTACGAGCAGTACTTC. The translation is CASSSNRVSYEQYF.